The T cell receptor beta chain described here comes from a study of T-cell memory formation after mild COVID-19. Germline CDR1 is SEHNR and CDR2 is FQNEAQ (reference sequence). V was trimmed by 2 bases and J by 3 bases, leaving 14 bases between them. CDR3 size: 16 residues. TCRdb itself ran the 5' RACE reads through MiXCR, one entry per CDR3 protein. The sample has about 270,000 distinct CDR3 sequences; around 17% are singletons. The TCR originated in a man aged 18 to 29 who had mild COVID-19 (a few samples of this study predate the infection). Cell type and time point are not known. The sample taken for sequencing was PBMCs or a T cell subset sorted from them (not recorded which). The rearrangement joins TRBV7-9 to TRBJ1-5; possibly TRBD1 for D (6 bases). The CDR3 loop is CASSLIGGASNQPQHF. The CDR3 DNA sequence: TGTGCCAGCAGCTTAATCGGGGGGGCTTCCAATCAGCCCCAGCATTTT.